Below are 2 T cell receptor beta chains sequenced from a single sample in a study of T cells in Graves' hyperthyroidism and ophthalmopathy. RNA transcripts provided the source from which TCR beta CDR3 regions were amplified. Researchers ran a first-round RT-PCR on the TCR CDR3 using the HTBI primer set. Via MiXCR, TCRdb re-called the multiplex PCR reads, giving one row per CDR3 protein. The sample contains 280,000 or so distinct CDR3 sequences, roughly 15% of which appear only once. Material for sequencing was blood. The receptors originated from a woman in her 50s with Graves' hyperthyroidism that later progressed to Graves' ophthalmopathy.

This clonotype has a count of ten or more. V gene TRBV28 combines with J gene TRBJ2-7, with a possible D match to TRBD2 (8 bases). Germline loops: CDR1 MDHEN, CDR2 SYDVKM. This CDR3 has 16 amino acids. V gave up 5 bases and J gave up 7 bases, with 24 bases separating them. The CDR3 is CASSPRGGQWDLEQYF. DNA of the CDR3: TGTGCCAGCAGTCCCCGGGGGGGACAGTGGGATCTGGAGCAGTACTTC.

The sample holds a few counts of this clonotype. V gene TRBV30 combines with J gene TRBJ2-5, with 7 bases lining up with TRBD2. The CDR3 has 14 amino acids. Germline V gene sequence: CDR1 GTSNPN, CDR2 SVGIG (reference sequence). V was pared by 5 bases and J by 3 bases, with 9 bases of the junction left unmatched. The CDR3 sequence is CAWSHGGSKETQYF. The CDR3 DNA reads TGTGCCTGGTCCCATGGCGGGAGTAAAGAGACCCAGTACTTC.